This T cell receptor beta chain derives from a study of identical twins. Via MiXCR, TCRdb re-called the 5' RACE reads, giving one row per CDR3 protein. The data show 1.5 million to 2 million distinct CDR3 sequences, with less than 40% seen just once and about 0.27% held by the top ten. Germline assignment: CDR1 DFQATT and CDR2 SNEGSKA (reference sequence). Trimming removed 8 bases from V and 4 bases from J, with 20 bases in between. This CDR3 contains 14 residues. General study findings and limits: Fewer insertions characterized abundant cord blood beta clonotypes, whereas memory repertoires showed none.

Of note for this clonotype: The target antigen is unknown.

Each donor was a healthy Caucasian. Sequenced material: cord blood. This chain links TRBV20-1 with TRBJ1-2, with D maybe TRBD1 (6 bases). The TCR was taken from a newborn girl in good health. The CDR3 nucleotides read TGCAGTCTGAGCTCAGGGGCCTCCTCCTATGGCTACACCTTC. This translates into CSLSSGASSYGYTF.